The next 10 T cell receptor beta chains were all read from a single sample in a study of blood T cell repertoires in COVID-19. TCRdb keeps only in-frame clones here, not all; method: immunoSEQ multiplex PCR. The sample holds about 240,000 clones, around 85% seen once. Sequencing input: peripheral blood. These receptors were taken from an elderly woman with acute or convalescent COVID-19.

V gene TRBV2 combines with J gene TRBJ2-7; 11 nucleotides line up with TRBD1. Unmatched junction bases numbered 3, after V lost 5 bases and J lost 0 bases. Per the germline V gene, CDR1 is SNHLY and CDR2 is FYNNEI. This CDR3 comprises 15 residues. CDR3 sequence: CASSMGTGGSYEQYF. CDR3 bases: TGTGCCAGCAGTATGGGGACAGGGGGCTCCTACGAGCAGTACTTC.

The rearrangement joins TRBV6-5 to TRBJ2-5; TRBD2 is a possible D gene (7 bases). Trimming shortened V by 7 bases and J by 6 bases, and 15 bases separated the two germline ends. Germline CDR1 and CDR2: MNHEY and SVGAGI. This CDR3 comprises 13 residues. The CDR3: CASTTGGGKTQYF. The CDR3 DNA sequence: TGTGCCAGCACCACGGGGGGCGGAAAGACCCAGTACTTC.

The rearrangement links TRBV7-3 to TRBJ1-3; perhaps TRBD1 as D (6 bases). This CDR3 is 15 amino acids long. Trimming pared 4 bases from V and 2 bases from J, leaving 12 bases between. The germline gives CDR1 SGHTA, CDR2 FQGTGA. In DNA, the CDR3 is TGTGCCAGCAGCTCGTCCCCAGGGGCTGGAAACACCATATATTTT. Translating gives CASSSSPGAGNTIYF.

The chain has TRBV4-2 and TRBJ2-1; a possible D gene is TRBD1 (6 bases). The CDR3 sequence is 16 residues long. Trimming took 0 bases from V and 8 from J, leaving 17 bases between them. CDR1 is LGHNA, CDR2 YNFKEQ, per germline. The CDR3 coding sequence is TGTGCCAGCAGCCAAGATCGGGACACGAGGGGCGATGAGCAGTTCTTC. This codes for CASSQDRDTRGDEQFF.

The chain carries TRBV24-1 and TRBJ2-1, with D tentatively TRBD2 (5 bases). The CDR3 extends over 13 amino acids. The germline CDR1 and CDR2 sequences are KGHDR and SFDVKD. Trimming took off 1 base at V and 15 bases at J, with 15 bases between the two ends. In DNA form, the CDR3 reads TGTGCCACCAGTGATTTATCGGTCGGCGGGCGGTTCTTC. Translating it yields CATSDLSVGGRFF.

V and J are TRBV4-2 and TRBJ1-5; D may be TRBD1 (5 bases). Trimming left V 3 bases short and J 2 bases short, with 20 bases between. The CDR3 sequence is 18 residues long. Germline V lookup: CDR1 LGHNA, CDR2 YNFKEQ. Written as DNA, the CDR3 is TGTGCCAGCAGCCAGTTGACCCCGGACGGGACTCGCAATCAGCCCCAGCATTTT. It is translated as CASSQLTPDGTRNQPQHF.

CDR3 sequence reads: CASSQTGTGPNEQFF. For the CDR3, the DNA is TGTGCCAGCAGCCAAACCGGGACAGGGCCAAATGAGCAGTTCTTC. The rearrangement uses TRBV11-3 and TRBJ2-1; TRBD1 matches 9 bases. V was pared by 5 bases and J by 7 bases, with 9 bases of the junction left unmatched. Germline assignment: CDR1 SGHNT and CDR2 YENEEA. There are 15 residues in the CDR3.

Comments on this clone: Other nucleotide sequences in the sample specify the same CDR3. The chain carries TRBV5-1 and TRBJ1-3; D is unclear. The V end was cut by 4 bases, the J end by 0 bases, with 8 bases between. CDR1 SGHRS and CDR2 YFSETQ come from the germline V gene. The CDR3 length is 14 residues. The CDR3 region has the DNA TGCGCCAGCAGCCCGCGGGGCTCTGGAAACACCATATATTTT. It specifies CASSPRGSGNTIYF.

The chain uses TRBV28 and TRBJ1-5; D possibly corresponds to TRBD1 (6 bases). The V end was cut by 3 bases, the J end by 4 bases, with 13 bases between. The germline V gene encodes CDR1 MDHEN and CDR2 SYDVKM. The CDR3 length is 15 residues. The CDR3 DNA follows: TGTGCCAGCAGTTTTCGGGGGGCCGCAAATCAGCCCCAGCATTTT. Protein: CASSFRGAANQPQHF.

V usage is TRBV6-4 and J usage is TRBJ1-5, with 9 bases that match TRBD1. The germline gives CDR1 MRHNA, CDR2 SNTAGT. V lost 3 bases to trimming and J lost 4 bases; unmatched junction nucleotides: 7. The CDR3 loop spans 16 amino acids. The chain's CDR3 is CASSDVRGQGNQPQHF. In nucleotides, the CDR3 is TGTGCCAGCAGTGATGTGAGGGGACAGGGAAATCAGCCCCAGCATTTT.